This T cell receptor (beta chain) was documented in a study of cytomegalovirus exposure and HLA in healthy donors. The study's findings and limits: As a later analysis showed, a missense DCLRE1C variant was linked to trimming of TCR beta V- and J-genes. Productive status was seen about 87% or about 30% of the time for most TCR beta V segments in an earlier analysis.

The PCR made use of 60 Vbeta and 13 Jbeta primers. Libraries were prepared by immunoSEQ multiplex PCR; TCRdb keeps only in-frame clonotypes and omits some of them. Of about 160,000 clones listed, 70% to 85% are singletons. In regard to this clone: The antigen remains undetermined. An end of the junction differs from the germline gene, which may be a read error.

CDR1 and CDR2 from the germline V gene are ENHRY and SYGVKD. This CDR3 spans 15 amino acids. The sequence derives from a man between 45 and 60 years old in good health and CMV-seropositive. The J gene is TRBJ1-2, the V gene TRBV10-3, with D perhaps TRBD1 (5 bases). Sequenced sample: PBMCs. CDR3 DNA: TGTACCATAAGTGCCCCGGACAAGGGGAACTATGGCTACACCTTC. Its translation is CTISAPDKGNYGYTF.